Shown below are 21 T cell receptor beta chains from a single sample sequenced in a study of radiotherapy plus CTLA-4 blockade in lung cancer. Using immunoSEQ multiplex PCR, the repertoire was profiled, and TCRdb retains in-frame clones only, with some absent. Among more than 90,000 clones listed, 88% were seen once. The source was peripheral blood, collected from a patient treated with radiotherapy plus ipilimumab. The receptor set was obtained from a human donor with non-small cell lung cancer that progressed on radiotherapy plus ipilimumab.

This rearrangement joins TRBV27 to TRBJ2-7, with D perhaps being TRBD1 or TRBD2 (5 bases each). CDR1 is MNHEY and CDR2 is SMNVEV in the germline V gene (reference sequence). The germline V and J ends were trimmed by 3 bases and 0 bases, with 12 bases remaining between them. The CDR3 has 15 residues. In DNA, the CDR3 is TGTGCCAGCAGTTTGGAGGTCGGGACCTCCTACGAGCAGTACTTC. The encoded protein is CASSLEVGTSYEQYF.

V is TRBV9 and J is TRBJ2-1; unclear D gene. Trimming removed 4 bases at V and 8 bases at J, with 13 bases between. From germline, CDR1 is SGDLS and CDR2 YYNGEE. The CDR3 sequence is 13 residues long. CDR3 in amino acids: CASSPSPNDEQFF. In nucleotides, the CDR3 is TGTGCCAGCAGCCCCTCGCCCAATGATGAGCAGTTCTTC.

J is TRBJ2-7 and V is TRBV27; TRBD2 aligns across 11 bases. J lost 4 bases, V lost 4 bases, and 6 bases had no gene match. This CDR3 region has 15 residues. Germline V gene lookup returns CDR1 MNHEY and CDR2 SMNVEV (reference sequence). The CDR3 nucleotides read TGTGCCAGCAGTTCACGGGGACTAGCGGAATACGAGCAGTACTTC. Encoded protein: CASSSRGLAEYEQYF.

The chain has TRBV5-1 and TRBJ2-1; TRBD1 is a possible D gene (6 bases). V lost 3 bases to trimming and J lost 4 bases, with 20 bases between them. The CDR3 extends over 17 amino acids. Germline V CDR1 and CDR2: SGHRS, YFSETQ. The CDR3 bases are TGCGCCAGCAGCTCAGGGACAAGCAGGATCGTATACAATGAGCAGTTCTTC. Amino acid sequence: CASSSGTSRIVYNEQFF.

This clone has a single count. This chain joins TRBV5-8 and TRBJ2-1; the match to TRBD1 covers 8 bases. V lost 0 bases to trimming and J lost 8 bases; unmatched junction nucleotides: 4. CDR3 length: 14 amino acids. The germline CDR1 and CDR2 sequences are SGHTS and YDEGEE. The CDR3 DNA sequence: TGTGCCAGCAGCTTGGGACAGGGGAACGATGAGCAGTTCTTC. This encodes CASSLGQGNDEQFF. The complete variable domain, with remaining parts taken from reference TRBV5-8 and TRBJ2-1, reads EAGVTQSPTHLIKTRGQQATLRCSPISGHTSVYWYQQALGLGLQFLLWYDEGEERNRGNFPPRFSGRQFPNYSSELNVNALELEDSALYLCASSLGQGNDEQFFGPGTRLTVL.

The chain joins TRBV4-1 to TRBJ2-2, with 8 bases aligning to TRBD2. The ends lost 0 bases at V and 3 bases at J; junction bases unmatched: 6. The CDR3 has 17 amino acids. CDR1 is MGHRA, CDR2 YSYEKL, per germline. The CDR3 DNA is TGCGCCAGCAGCCAAGATCGGCTAGCGGGCTACACCGGGGAGCTGTTTTTT. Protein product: CASSQDRLAGYTGELFF.

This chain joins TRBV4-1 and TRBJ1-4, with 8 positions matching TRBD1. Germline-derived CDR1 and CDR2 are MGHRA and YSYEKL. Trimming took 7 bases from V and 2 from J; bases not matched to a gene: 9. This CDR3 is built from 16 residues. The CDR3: CASTSPTGATNEKLFF. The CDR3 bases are TGCGCCAGCACCAGCCCGACAGGGGCCACTAATGAAAAACTGTTTTTT.

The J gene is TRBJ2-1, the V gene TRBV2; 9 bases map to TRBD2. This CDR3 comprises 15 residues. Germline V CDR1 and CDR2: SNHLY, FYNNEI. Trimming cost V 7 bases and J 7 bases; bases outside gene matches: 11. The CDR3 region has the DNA TGTGCCAGCACTCAGGGCCTAGCGGGGCGGAATGAGCAGTTCTTC. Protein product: CASTQGLAGRNEQFF.

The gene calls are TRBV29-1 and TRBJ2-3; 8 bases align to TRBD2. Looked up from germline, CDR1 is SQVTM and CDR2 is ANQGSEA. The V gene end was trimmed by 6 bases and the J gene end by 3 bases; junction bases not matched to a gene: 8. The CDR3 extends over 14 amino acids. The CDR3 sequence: CSVRRAGGTDTQYF. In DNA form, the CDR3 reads TGCAGCGTCCGACGGGCGGGAGGAACAGATACGCAGTATTTT.

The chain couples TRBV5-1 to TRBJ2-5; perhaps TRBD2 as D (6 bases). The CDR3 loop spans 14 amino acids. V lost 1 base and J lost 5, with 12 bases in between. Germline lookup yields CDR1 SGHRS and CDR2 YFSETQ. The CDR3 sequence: CASSLWGRGETQYF. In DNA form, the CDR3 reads TGCGCCAGCAGCTTGTGGGGCCGGGGGGAGACCCAGTACTTC. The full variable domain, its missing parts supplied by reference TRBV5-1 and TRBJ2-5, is KAGVTQTPRYLIKTRGQQVTLSCSPISGHRSVSWYQQTPGQGLQFLFEYFSETQRNKGNFPGRFSGRQFSNSRSEMNVSTLELGDSALYLCASSLWGRGETQYFGPGTRLLVL.

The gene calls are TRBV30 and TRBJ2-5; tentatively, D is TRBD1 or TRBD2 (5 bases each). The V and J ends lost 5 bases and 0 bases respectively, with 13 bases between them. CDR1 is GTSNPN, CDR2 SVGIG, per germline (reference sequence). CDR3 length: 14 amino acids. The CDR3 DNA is TGTGCCTGGTCGGGGCCGACGTACCAAGAGACCCAGTACTTC. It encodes CAWSGPTYQETQYF.

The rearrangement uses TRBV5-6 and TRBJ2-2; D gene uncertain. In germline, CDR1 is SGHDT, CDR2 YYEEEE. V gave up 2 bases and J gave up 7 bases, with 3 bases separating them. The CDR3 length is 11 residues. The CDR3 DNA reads TGTGCCAGCAGCTTTTACGGGGAGCTGTTTTTT. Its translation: CASSFYGELFF.

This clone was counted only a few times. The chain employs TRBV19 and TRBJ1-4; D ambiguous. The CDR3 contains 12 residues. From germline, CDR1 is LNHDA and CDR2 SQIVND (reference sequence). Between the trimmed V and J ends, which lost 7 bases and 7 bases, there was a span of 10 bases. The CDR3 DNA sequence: TGTGCCAGTATGGGGTTGGTTGAAAAACTGTTTTTT. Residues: CASMGLVEKLFF.

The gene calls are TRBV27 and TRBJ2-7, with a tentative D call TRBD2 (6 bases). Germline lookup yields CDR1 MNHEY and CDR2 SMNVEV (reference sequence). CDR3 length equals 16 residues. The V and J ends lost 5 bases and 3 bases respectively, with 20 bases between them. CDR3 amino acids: CASSPPGRGNLYEQYF. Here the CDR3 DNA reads TGTGCCAGCAGTCCACCCGGCCGCGGGAACCTCTACGAGCAGTACTTC.

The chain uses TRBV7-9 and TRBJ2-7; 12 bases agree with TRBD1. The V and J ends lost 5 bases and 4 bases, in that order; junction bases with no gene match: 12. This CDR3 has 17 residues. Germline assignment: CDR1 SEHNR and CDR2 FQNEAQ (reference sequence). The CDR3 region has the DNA TGTGCCAGCAGCCTCGACGGGCCGGGACAGGGGGCGTACGAGCAGTACTTC. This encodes CASSLDGPGQGAYEQYF.

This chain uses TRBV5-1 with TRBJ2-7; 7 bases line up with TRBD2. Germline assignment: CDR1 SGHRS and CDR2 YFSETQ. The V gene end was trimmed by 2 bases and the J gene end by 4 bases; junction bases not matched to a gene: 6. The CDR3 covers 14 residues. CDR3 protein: CASSFGGRGYEQYF. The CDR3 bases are TGCGCCAGCAGCTTCGGTGGGAGGGGATACGAGCAGTACTTC.

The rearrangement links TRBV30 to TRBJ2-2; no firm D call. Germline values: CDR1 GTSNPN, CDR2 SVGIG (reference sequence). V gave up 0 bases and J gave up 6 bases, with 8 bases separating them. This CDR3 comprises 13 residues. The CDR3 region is CAWSVGRPGELFF. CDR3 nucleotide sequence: TGTGCCTGGAGTGTCGGGCGGCCCGGGGAGCTGTTTTTT.

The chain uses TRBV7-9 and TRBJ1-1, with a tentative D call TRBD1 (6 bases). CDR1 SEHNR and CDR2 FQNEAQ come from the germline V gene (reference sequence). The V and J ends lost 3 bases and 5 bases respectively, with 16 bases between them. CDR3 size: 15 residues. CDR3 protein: CASSFGGAGTTEAFF. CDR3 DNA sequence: TGTGCCAGCAGCTTCGGGGGCGCGGGTACGACTGAAGCTTTCTTT.

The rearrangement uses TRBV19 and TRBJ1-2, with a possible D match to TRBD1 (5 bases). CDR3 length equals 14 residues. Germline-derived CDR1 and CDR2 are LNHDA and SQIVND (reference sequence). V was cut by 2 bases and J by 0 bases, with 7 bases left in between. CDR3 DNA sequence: TGTGCCAGTAGTATACAGGGCTCTAACTATGGCTACACCTTC. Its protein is CASSIQGSNYGYTF.

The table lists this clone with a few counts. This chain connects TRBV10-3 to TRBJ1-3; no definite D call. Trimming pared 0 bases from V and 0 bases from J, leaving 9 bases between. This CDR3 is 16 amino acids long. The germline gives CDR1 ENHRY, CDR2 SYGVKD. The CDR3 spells CAISESGFSSGNTIYF. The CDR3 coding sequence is TGTGCCATCAGTGAGTCGGGGTTCAGCTCTGGAAACACCATATATTTT.

CDR3 DNA sequence: TGTGCCAGCTATGGGGCCCTCAACACTGAAGCTTTCTTT. Its translation: CASYGALNTEAFF. The J gene is TRBJ1-1, the V gene TRBV25-1; a possible D gene is TRBD1 (5 bases). Germline assignment: CDR1 MGHDK and CDR2 SYGVNS. The CDR3 runs 13 residues. V lost 8 bases to trimming and J lost 2 bases, with 12 bases between them.